The present T cell receptor beta chain was sequenced within a study of blood T cell repertoires in COVID-19. Study-wide context: PBMCs, B-cell-depleted T cells, or T cells provided the cDNA or gDNA that made up the material.

Source study methods: Amplification of reference gene primers was used by the study to estimate nucleated cell counts. Method: immunoSEQ multiplex PCR; TCRdb's copy keeps in-frame clones and lacks some. Clone size and V and J calls were adopted from that table, with D and trimming inferred from the DNA. The table includes approximately 150,000 clones, approximately 80% detected once. V gave up 5 bases and J gave up 4 bases, with 15 bases separating them. CDR3 size: 16 residues. CDR1 and CDR2 (germline): LNHNV, YYDKDF (reference sequence). The receptor was derived from a human donor in a cohort sampled during active COVID-19. Material for sequencing was peripheral blood. The chain combines TRBV15 with TRBJ1-6; D is ambiguous. CDR3 region: CATSAPRPGYNSPLHF. The CDR3 region has the DNA TGTGCCACCAGCGCCCCCCGGCCAGGATATAATTCACCCCTCCACTTT.